A single sample gave rise to the 4 T cell receptor beta chains below, sequenced in a study of cytomegalovirus exposure and HLA in healthy donors. 13 Jbeta primers and 60 Vbeta primers were used for the PCR. The data were produced by immunoSEQ multiplex PCR, yet TCRdb's version contains in-frame clones alone and is incomplete. The data contain 100,000 or so clones, about 80% of them singletons. The material sequenced was PBMCs. These receptors were collected from a young man in good health and CMV-seronegative.

This chain uses TRBV29-1 with TRBJ1-1; D is unclear. Trimming removed 5 bases at V and 0 bases at J, with 4 bases between. The germline gives CDR1 SQVTM, CDR2 ANQGSEA. This CDR3 region has 11 residues. Here the CDR3 DNA reads TGCAGCGTTCCAGTGAACACTGAAGCTTTCTTT. It codes for CSVPVNTEAFF.

The genes are TRBV5-1 and TRBJ1-2; a weak D match, TRBD1 (6 bases). Germline CDR1 reads SGHRS; CDR2 reads YFSETQ. This CDR3 region has 15 residues. The V gene lost 4 bases and the J gene lost 1 base, with 14 bases spanning the gap. The CDR3 loop reads CASSRAGVDNYGYTF. The CDR3 coding sequence is TGCGCCAGCAGCCGCGCAGGGGTCGATAACTATGGCTACACCTTC.

This chain links TRBV13 with TRBJ1-1; TRBD1 matches 9 bases. With 5 bases clipped from V and 3 bases from J, the junction kept 7 bases outside the gene matches. CDR1 and CDR2 (germline): PRHDT, FYEKMQ (reference sequence). The CDR3 is 15 residues long. CDR3: CASSGTGLVYTEAFF. Here the CDR3 DNA reads TGTGCCAGCAGCGGGACAGGGCTAGTATACACTGAAGCTTTCTTT.

V is TRBV14 and J is TRBJ2-7; 7 bases are shared with TRBD1. CDR1 is SGHDN and CDR2 is FVKESK in the germline V gene. V lost 4 bases, J lost 5 bases, and 11 bases stayed unmatched. The CDR3 consists of 15 residues. The CDR3 is CASSLTNPDRDEQYF. The CDR3 bases are TGTGCCAGCAGCCTTACTAACCCCGACAGGGACGAGCAGTACTTC.